The 8 T cell receptor beta chains in this list originate from one sample, sequenced in a study of cytomegalovirus exposure and HLA in healthy donors. PCR was performed using 60 Vbeta and 13 Jbeta primers. The repertoire was sequenced with immunoSEQ multiplex PCR; TCRdb's copy has only in-frame clones and lacks some. Seen here are 98,000 or so clones, about three quarters observed once, and the top ten hold around 17%. Sample: PBMCs. The receptor set was obtained from a man aged 55-75 years in good health and CMV-seropositive.

The chain links TRBV5-5 to TRBJ2-3; D is unclear. V was trimmed by 3 bases and J by 0 bases, leaving 11 bases between them. The CDR3 is 15 amino acids. Per the germline V gene, CDR1 is SGHKS and CDR2 is YYEKEE (reference sequence). The CDR3 DNA reads TGTGCCAGCAGCTCACTATTAGCTAGCACAGATACGCAGTATTTT. Its protein product is CASSSLLASTDTQYF.

V gene TRBV18 combines with J gene TRBJ2-1, with 9 bases identical to TRBD1. This CDR3 spans 14 amino acids. Germline trimming cut 4 bases from V and 10 bases from J; bases unmatched to any gene: 8. Germline V gene sequence: CDR1 KGHSH, CDR2 LQKENI. CDR3: CASSLGQGPWEQFF. CDR3 coding DNA: TGTGCCAGCTCACTCGGACAGGGGCCCTGGGAGCAGTTCTTC.

The chain couples TRBV6-1 to TRBJ2-5, with D possibly matching TRBD2 (5 bases). The end of the DNA is better explained by TRBJ2-7, so the J call may be wrong. The CDR3 consists of 15 residues. Per germline, CDR1 MNHNS and CDR2 SASEGT. The CDR3 DNA follows: TGTGCCAGCACCGTCGAGGGCCTAATCCCCTACGAGCAGTACTTC. This gives the protein CASTVEGLIPYEQYF.

CDR3 in DNA: TGTGCCAGCAGCAAAGGAATAGATTTAGCTTTCTTT. Translation gives CASSKGIDLAFF. The genes are TRBV21-1 and TRBJ1-1. TRBV21-1 is an annotated pseudogene. The CDR3 is made up of 12 amino acids.

The chain uses TRBV7-3 and TRBJ2-1; 14 nucleotides line up with TRBD2. Per the germline V gene, CDR1 is SGHTA and CDR2 is FQGTGA. After removal of 2 bases from V and 9 bases from J, the junction contained 9 bases not matched to a gene. The CDR3 spans 17 residues. In DNA, the CDR3 is TGTGCCAGCAGCTTACACTCGACTAGCGGGGGGGCCCGTGAGCAGTTCTTC. Its protein is CASSLHSTSGGAREQFF.

The chain carries TRBV7-6 and TRBJ2-7, with D unclear. Trimming pared 5 bases from V and 6 bases from J, leaving 14 bases between. Germline CDR1 is SGHVS and CDR2 is FNYEAQ. The CDR3 contains 13 residues. CDR3 nucleotide sequence: TGTGCCAGCAGCGATCCAGGTGAGTGCGAGCAGTACTTC. Protein sequence: CASSDPGECEQYF.

This clone was seen once. The chain couples TRBV13 to TRBJ1-1; D perhaps matches TRBD1 (6 bases). Germline loops: CDR1 PRHDT, CDR2 FYEKMQ (reference sequence). V lost 2 bases and J lost 4, with 17 bases in between. This CDR3 has 16 amino acids. CDR3 nucleotide sequence: TGTGCCAGCAGCTTAACGGGGGGGCGGGTGCGCACTGAAGCTTTCTTT. Translation gives CASSLTGGRVRTEAFF.

This clone was observed a single time. The rearrangement links TRBV7-6 to TRBJ2-1, with 7 bases that match TRBD1. J lost 7 bases, V lost 5 bases, and 11 bases had no gene match. Germline assignment: CDR1 SGHVS and CDR2 FNYEAQ. The CDR3 sequence is 15 residues long. CDR3 in DNA: TGTGCCAGCAGCCCCCTGGGACAGAGCACAAATGAGCAGTTCTTC. Translation gives CASSPLGQSTNEQFF. Complete variable domain (other parts from reference TRBV7-6 and TRBJ2-1): GAGVSQSPRYKVTKRGQDVALRCDPISGHVSLYWYRQALGQGPEFLTYFNYEAQQDKSGLPNDRFSAERPEGSISTLTIQRTEQRDSAMYRCASSPLGQSTNEQFFGPGTRLTVL.